Sequencing of this T cell receptor beta chain was carried out in a study of CD8+ T cells in alopecia areata (dated by TCRdb to the late 2010s). About the study as a whole: The treated patients, all with moderate-to-severe alopecia areata, were enrolled in an open-label pilot trial of oral tofacitinib given at 5 to 10 mg twice daily. Patients received tofacitinib for 6 to 18 months and were then followed off drug for 6 months to check for delayed response and recurrence. In treated patients, disease severity was measured using the SALT score, which gives the percentage of scalp surface area affected. High-throughput TCRbeta sequencing was used to examine T cell clonal expansion in alopecia areata in both the C3H/HeJ mouse model and human patients. In humans, TCRbeta sequencing was performed on scalp tissue and on sorted CD4+ and CD8+ peripheral blood T cells from healthy controls and from patients with patchy or totalis/universalis alopecia areata. Patients on tofacitinib were biopsied at baseline and after 4 and 24 weeks of treatment, and several of the patients also had a later scalp biopsy. Scalp clonality was compared across normal scalp (n=4), patchy alopecia areata scalp (n=8), and alopecia totalis/universalis scalp (n=8). RNA was obtained with the PAXgene miRNA kit for fixed scalp, the miRNeasy kit for PBMCs, and the RNeasy kit for mouse skin. TCRbeta CDR3 regions were amplified by immunoSEQ multiplex PCR with 35 Vbeta forward and 13 Jbeta reverse primers.

As for this clone: Its antigen target is currently unknown. It has no much larger one-base neighbor in the sample; base qualities were not kept.

CDR3 length: 14 amino acids, cysteine to phenylalanine. Here the CDR3 DNA is all that survives: 42 bases in frame from base 1. The germline V gene supplies CDR1 SGHVS and CDR2 FQNEAQ. V trim: 5 bases; J trim: 6 bases; unmatched bases: 8. General conclusions and limits of the study: Compared with normal scalp, lesional scalp had higher clonality and more expanded CD8+ clones, particularly in alopecia totalis/universalis, a pattern that suggests antigenic drive. During tofacitinib treatment, many expanded lesional clones stuck around in both scalp and blood, and this persistence may partly explain why relapse happens after treatment is stopped. With tofacitinib, both scalp clonality and the number of expanded CD8+ clones among the top 100 scalp clones went down significantly. Unlike mouse skin, where gammadelta T cells dominate, normal human skin contains resident alphabeta T cells that get sequenced too, which complicates analysis of the scalp TCR repertoire. Shared TCR sequences between patients were less evident than in mice, which may be partly attributable to HLA diversity in the patient population. Because the treated cohort was small and had just a single nonresponder, larger studies are needed to establish links between baseline CD8+ expansion and response.

The treatment or condition label here, explained by the study, means: oral pan-JAK inhibitor, 5-10 mg twice daily. Lesional scalp punch biopsies and peripheral blood were collected from alopecia areata patients. PBMCs were isolated by density centrifugation and stained for CD3, CD4 and CD8, after which CD4+ and CD8+ T cells were sorted on a FACSAria. The library was produced with the immunoSEQ multiplex PCR assay. To provide template for TCR sequencing, every sample had RNA extracted and reverse transcribed into cDNA. First-strand cDNA was synthesized using SuperScript III with a 2:1 mix of oligo-dT and random hexamers. A synthetic immune receptor repertoire was used to gauge amplification bias, and whatever bias remained was removed computationally. As for the original processing: Raw reads were preprocessed to remove errors, and CDR3 was defined according to IMGT conventions as the region from the conserved cysteine to phenylalanine. Clonality was calculated as 1 minus Shannon entropy normalized by log2 of the number of productive unique TCRs. CD4 or CD8 identity of scalp clones was inferred by cross-referencing scalp TCRbeta sequences with sorted blood CD4 and CD8 repertoires. Entries here come from immuneACCESS through TCRdb and include only in-frame sequences with V and J called. Some clones fail to appear in such tables; in the studies checked, an unresolved V gene covers under half of the shortfall, and the cause of the remainder is unknown. That table furnishes V, J and clone size, whereas the DNA furnished D and trimming. The sample yields under 95,000 clones; around 71% were counted once. 17% of the sample goes to the ten largest clones.

The clonotype originates from a human donor with alopecia areata. This receptor chain uses TRBV7-8 and TRBJ1-2, with 8 bases in between that match TRBD1. Sample: CD8+ T cells sorted from blood, taken at approximately week 42, from a patient treated with tofacitinib. In nucleotide form, the sequence is TGTGCCAGCAGCGAAAGACAGGGGCGGGATGGCTACACCTTC. Translation gives CASSERQGRDGYTF.